Shown below are 8 T cell receptor beta chains from a single sample sequenced in a study of T cells in Graves' hyperthyroidism and ophthalmopathy. The CDR3 regions of TCR beta were amplified from RNA transcripts. During a first-round RT-PCR of the TCR CDR3, the HTBI primer set was used. Each CDR3 protein is one row after TCRdb ran MiXCR on the multiplex PCR reads. The profile shows hundreds of thousands of distinct CDR3 sequences, roughly 14% of them singletons. The source material was blood. The receptors come from a woman between 18 and 29 years old with Graves' hyperthyroidism that later progressed to Graves' ophthalmopathy.

This clonotype was counted many times. CDR3 DNA: TGCAGTGCTCCCGGTGAGGGGGGCGGCGACGAGCAGTACTTC. Its protein is CSAPGEGGGDEQYF. The rearrangement links TRBV20-1 to TRBJ2-7, with D perhaps TRBD1 or TRBD2 (6 bases each). Germline V CDR1 and CDR2: DFQATT, SNEGSKA (reference sequence). CDR3 length: 14 residues. Deletions cut 5 bases from V and 5 bases from J, with 19 bases between.

This clonotype was seen at least ten times. The rearrangement links TRBV7-9 to TRBJ2-7, with 11 positions matching TRBD2. CDR1 is SEHNR, CDR2 FQNEAQ, per germline (reference sequence). The CDR3 totals 15 residues. V gave up 4 bases and J gave up 3 bases; unmatched junction bases: 5. The CDR3: CASSSGTSGNYEQYF. The CDR3 DNA reads TGTGCCAGCAGCTCGGGGACTAGCGGAAACTACGAGCAGTACTTC.

This clonotype was observed a few times. The chain uses TRBV6-1 and TRBJ1-5, with D possibly matching TRBD1 (6 bases). The length of the CDR3 is 16 residues. Germline CDR1 and CDR2: MNHNS and SASEGT. V lost 3 bases and J 7 bases, leaving 19 bases between the germline ends. Written as DNA, the CDR3 is TGTGCCAGCAGTGAGGAGGGGCCCCTAAGGGGGCAGCCCCAGCATTTT. Translated, it gives CASSEEGPLRGQPQHF.

This clonotype was counted many times. The genes are TRBV28 and TRBJ2-5; D gene ambiguous. CDR3 length: 12 amino acids. V was pared by 4 bases and J by 5 bases, with 8 bases between. Per germline, CDR1 MDHEN and CDR2 SYDVKM. The DNA for the CDR3 is TGTGCCAGCAGTTCTGGTGGTGAGACCCAGTACTTC. Its protein product is CASSSGGETQYF.

This clonotype was seen ten or more times. The chain employs TRBV29-1 and TRBJ1-1; tentative D call: TRBD1 (5 bases). Germline values: CDR1 SQVTM, CDR2 ANQGSEA. Trimming took 6 bases from V and 5 from J, leaving 16 bases between them. The length of the CDR3 is 13 residues. The CDR3 loop is CSVGYNEGTEAFF. CDR3 nucleotides: TGCAGCGTGGGTTACAACGAGGGGACTGAAGCTTTCTTT. Drawing the rest from reference TRBV29-1 and TRBJ1-1, the complete variable domain is SAVISQKPSRDICQRGTSLTIQCQVDSQVTMMFWYRQQPGQSLTLIATANQGSEATYESGFVIDKFPISRPNLTFSTLTVSNMSPEDSSIYLCSVGYNEGTEAFFGQGTRLTVV.

This clonotype was recorded many times. This chain uses TRBV25-1 with TRBJ2-7; perhaps TRBD2 as D (6 bases). The germline V gene has CDR1 MGHDK and CDR2 SYGVNS. Trimming removed 4 bases at V and 6 bases at J, with 22 bases between. This CDR3 contains 16 residues. CDR3 bases: TGTGCCAGCAGTGTACGGGACTGGAAGTCTCCTACCGAGCAGTACTTC. The encoded protein is CASSVRDWKSPTEQYF.

The chain couples TRBV6-2 or TRBV6-3 to TRBJ1-2; 8 bases are a match to TRBD1. From germline, CDR1 is MNHEY and CDR2 SVGEGT. The junction had 9 bases not matched to a gene; V was cut back by 8 bases and J by 4 bases. The CDR3 runs 14 residues. As DNA, the CDR3 is TGTGCCAGCTTACGCTCAGGGGGCGCCTATGGCTACACCTTC. As protein: CASLRSGGAYGYTF.

This chain joins TRBV2 and TRBJ1-2; 10 positions agree with TRBD1. The germline V gene has CDR1 SNHLY and CDR2 FYNNEI. After removal of 7 bases from V and 4 bases from J, the junction contained 6 bases not matched to a gene. The CDR3 is made up of 14 amino acids. CDR3 in DNA: TGTGCCAGCAAAAGACAGGGGGCAACCTATGGCTACACCTTC. It yields the protein CASKRQGATYGYTF.